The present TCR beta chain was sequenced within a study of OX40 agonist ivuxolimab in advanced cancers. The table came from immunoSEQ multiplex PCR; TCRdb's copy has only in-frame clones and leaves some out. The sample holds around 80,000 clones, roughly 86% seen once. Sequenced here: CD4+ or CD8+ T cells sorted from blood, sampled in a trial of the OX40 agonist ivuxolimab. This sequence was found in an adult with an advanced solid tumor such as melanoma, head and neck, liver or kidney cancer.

The CDR3 sequence is CASSPRNLEAFF. DNA for the CDR3: TGTGCCAGCTCACCAAGAAATCTTGAAGCTTTCTTT. J is TRBJ1-1 and V is TRBV18; D uncertain. The germline CDR1 and CDR2 sequences are KGHSH and LQKENI. Between the trimmed V and J ends, which lost 2 bases and 7 bases, there was a span of 8 bases. The CDR3 contains 12 residues.